These 24 T cell receptor beta chains came from one sample sequenced in a study of graft-versus-host responses after intestinal transplantation. Generated by immunoSEQ multiplex PCR, the TCRdb table keeps only in-frame clones and is missing some. The table records approximately 100,000 clones, more than 70% of them present only once. The source material was PBMCs, sampled 255 days after intestinal transplant. The source of these receptors is a human patient who received an intestinal transplant, so some T cells may come from the graft donor.

The rearrangement links TRBV19 to TRBJ1-4; D ambiguous. The V end was cut by 8 bases, the J end by 7 bases, with 14 bases between. This CDR3 region has 13 residues. Germline CDR1 is LNHDA and CDR2 is SQIVND (reference sequence). The CDR3 DNA reads as TGTGCCAGTGGTTTGGGGAAAGGTGAAAAACTGTTTTTT. This codes for CASGLGKGEKLFF. Using reference TRBV19 and TRBJ1-4 for the parts outside the CDR3, the full variable domain is DGGITQSPKYLFRKEGQNVTLSCEQNLNHDAMYWYRQDPGQGLRLIYYSQIVNDFQKGDIAEGYSVSREKKESFPLTVTSAQKNPTAFYLCASGLGKGEKLFFGSGTQLSVL.

The chain uses TRBV7-2 and TRBJ2-5, with 8 bases matching TRBD1. This CDR3 is 14 amino acids long. After removal of 4 bases from V and 4 bases from J, the junction contained 5 bases not matched to a gene. From germline, CDR1 is SGHTA and CDR2 FQGNSA. The CDR3 region has the DNA TGTGCCAGCAGCTCTGGACAGGGCGGAGAGACCCAGTACTTC. Translated, it gives CASSSGQGGETQYF.

The chain uses TRBV6-1 and TRBJ1-2; D is undetermined. Between the trimmed V and J ends, which lost 1 base and 5 bases, there was a span of 14 bases. Germline CDR1 reads MNHNS; CDR2 reads SASEGT. This CDR3 spans 15 amino acids. CDR3 amino acids: CASSEGNSPSYGYTF. Here the CDR3 DNA reads TGTGCCAGCAGTGAAGGAAACAGCCCTTCTTATGGCTACACCTTC.

The chain joins TRBV6-1 to TRBJ2-7; TRBD2 might be the D (6 bases). Germline V gives CDR1 MNHNS, CDR2 SASEGT. V lost 1 base, J lost 0 bases, and 10 bases lay in between. CDR3 length: 15 amino acids. CDR3 protein: CASSEEEGDSYEQYF. The CDR3 DNA follows: TGTGCCAGCAGTGAAGAGGAGGGAGACTCCTACGAGCAGTACTTC.

V and J are TRBV30 and TRBJ1-5; TRBD1 might be the D (6 bases). Germline CDR1 reads GTSNPN; CDR2 reads SVGIG (reference sequence). The CDR3 extends over 14 amino acids. Trimming removed 0 bases from V and 7 bases from J, with 13 bases in between. The CDR3 here is CAWSVYRQGQPQHF. CDR3 DNA sequence: TGTGCCTGGAGTGTATATAGGCAGGGGCAGCCCCAGCATTTT. Supplemented by reference TRBV30 and TRBJ1-5, the full variable domain reads SQTIHQWPATLVQPVGSPLSLECTVEGTSNPNLYWYRQAAGRGLQLLFYSVGIGQISSEVPQNLSASRPQDRQFILSSKKLLLSDSGFYLCAWSVYRQGQPQHFGDGTRLSIL.

The chain combines TRBV18 with TRBJ2-7; TRBD2 matches at 14 bases. The CDR3 sequence is 20 residues long. Germline values: CDR1 KGHSH, CDR2 LQKENI. Unmatched junction bases numbered 11, after V lost 1 base and J lost 0 bases. This chain's CDR3 is CASSPRLGTSGSLPSYEQYF. In DNA form, the CDR3 reads TGTGCCAGCTCACCACGGCTCGGGACTAGCGGGAGCCTGCCCTCCTACGAGCAGTACTTC. Looking up the rest from reference TRBV18 and TRBJ2-7 gives the full variable domain: NAGVMQNPRHLVRRRGQEARLRCSPMKGHSHVYWYRQLPEEGLKFMVYLQKENIIDESGMPKERFSAEFPKEGPSILRIQQVVRGDSAAYFCASSPRLGTSGSLPSYEQYFGPGTRLTVT.

The gene calls are TRBV7-3 and TRBJ2-3; 7 bases fit TRBD2. V lost 1 base, J lost 2 bases, and 3 bases stayed unmatched. From germline, CDR1 is SGHTA and CDR2 FQGTGA. The CDR3 loop spans 15 amino acids. The CDR3 spells CASSLIGGTTDTQYF. For the CDR3, the DNA is TGTGCCAGCAGCTTAATCGGGGGGACCACAGATACGCAGTATTTT.

The CDR3: CATSRAPGGGREKLFF. The CDR3 nucleotides are TGTGCCACCAGCAGAGCCCCTGGAGGAGGTCGGGAAAAACTGTTTTTT. The chain combines TRBV15 with TRBJ1-4; D uncertain. The CDR3 contains 16 residues. V lost 1 base and J 8 bases, leaving 17 bases between the germline ends. The germline CDR1 and CDR2 sequences are LNHNV and YYDKDF (reference sequence).

This clone was picked up one time. The genes are TRBV7-9 and TRBJ2-5; maybe TRBD2 (6 bases). V shed 4 bases and J shed 3 bases, with 12 bases lying between them. Germline V lookup: CDR1 SEHNR, CDR2 FQNEAQ (reference sequence). There are 14 residues in the CDR3. The DNA for the CDR3 is TGTGCCAGCAGCTCCGGGACTCCGAAAGAGACCCAGTACTTC. Residues: CASSSGTPKETQYF.

The gene calls are TRBV18 and TRBJ2-3; D gene unclear. The CDR3 length is 13 residues. Trimming removed 1 base from V and 1 base from J, with 3 bases in between. Germline V gives CDR1 KGHSH, CDR2 LQKENI. The CDR3 region has the DNA TGTGCCAGCTCACCACTCGGCACAGATACGCAGTATTTT. It is translated as CASSPLGTDTQYF.

The CDR3 spells CASSLGGGSDTQYF. CDR3 bases: TGTGCCAGCAGTTTGGGGGGTGGGTCAGATACGCAGTATTTT. This chain connects TRBV27 to TRBJ2-3; D perhaps matches TRBD2 (6 bases). The V gene lost 3 bases and the J gene lost 4 bases, with 11 bases spanning the gap. CDR3 length equals 14 residues. Germline loops: CDR1 MNHEY, CDR2 SMNVEV (reference sequence).

The chain recombines TRBV6-6 with TRBJ2-1, with D maybe TRBD2 (6 bases). Trimming took off 2 bases at V and 1 base at J, with 9 bases between the two ends. CDR1 MNHNY and CDR2 SVGAGI come from the germline V gene (reference sequence). This CDR3 spans 15 amino acids. CDR3 residues: CASSYGGVSYNEQFF. In DNA, the CDR3 is TGTGCCAGCAGTTACGGAGGGGTATCCTACAATGAGCAGTTCTTC.

The chain uses TRBV15 and TRBJ2-2; D remains unclear. The CDR3 is made up of 17 amino acids. V shed 1 base and J shed 8 bases, with 20 bases lying between them. Germline V gene sequence: CDR1 LNHNV, CDR2 YYDKDF (reference sequence). Here the CDR3 DNA reads TGTGCCACCAGCAGAGTTCCAGTCCTGCAAAGTACGGGGGAGCTGTTTTTT. Residues: CATSRVPVLQSTGELFF.

The chain has TRBV5-1 and TRBJ1-1, with 7 bases that match TRBD1. The CDR3 covers 12 residues. Germline loops: CDR1 SGHRS, CDR2 YFSETQ. V lost 4 bases to trimming and J lost 9 bases; unmatched junction nucleotides: 6. The CDR3 coding sequence is TGCGCCAGCAGCCGGGGGACAGACCAAGCTTTCTTT. Translating it yields CASSRGTDQAFF.

V and J are TRBV7-9 and TRBJ1-1; D is ambiguous. V lost 4 bases and J 5 bases, leaving 11 bases between the germline ends. The CDR3 runs 13 residues. Germline V gene sequence: CDR1 SEHNR, CDR2 FQNEAQ (reference sequence). The CDR3 here is CASSSGLNTEAFF. CDR3 DNA sequence: TGTGCCAGCAGCTCCGGCCTCAATACTGAAGCTTTCTTT. The full variable domain, rest sourced from reference TRBV7-9 and TRBJ1-1, is DTGVSQNPRHKITKRGQNVTFRCDPISEHNRLYWYRQTLGQGPEFLTYFQNEAQLEKSRLLSDRFSAERPKGSFSTLEIQRTEQGDSAMYLCASSSGLNTEAFFGQGTRLTVV.

The chain joins TRBV11-3 to TRBJ1-6, with unresolved D. Germline V gene data show CDR1 as SGHNT and CDR2 as YENEEA. V was cut by 10 bases and J by 6 bases, with 22 bases left in between. There are 16 residues in the CDR3. CDR3 nucleotide sequence: TGTGCCAATGAAACGAGGGCTCCCCTTGGTAATTCACCCCTCCACTTT. Its translation is CANETRAPLGNSPLHF.

This chain uses TRBV7-9 with TRBJ1-5; D is ambiguous. The CDR3 totals 15 residues. Germline CDR1 is SEHNR and CDR2 is FQNEAQ (reference sequence). Trimming stripped 1 base from V and 0 bases from J, with 7 bases between. CDR3 coding DNA: TGTGCCAGCAGCTTAGGGCAGAATAGCAATCAGCCCCAGCATTTT. Residues: CASSLGQNSNQPQHF.

On this clone itself: Other DNA sequences in the same sample also yield this CDR3. The rearrangement uses TRBV20-1 and TRBJ2-1; either TRBD1 or TRBD2 may supply D (5 bases each). This CDR3 comprises 10 residues. From germline, CDR1 is DFQATT and CDR2 SNEGSKA (reference sequence). V lost 6 bases and J 9 bases, leaving 9 bases between the germline ends. This chain's CDR3 is CSAMRGEQFF. CDR3 bases: TGCAGTGCCATGAGGGGTGAGCAGTTCTTC.

The chain joins TRBV5-6 to TRBJ2-3; no firm D call. This CDR3 has 13 amino acids. Per the germline V gene, CDR1 is SGHDT and CDR2 is YYEEEE. V dropped 0 bases and J dropped 9 bases, with 11 bases sitting between them. The CDR3 is CASSLDTTRTQYF. CDR3 DNA: TGTGCCAGCAGCTTGGATACGACCAGGACGCAGTATTTT.

J is TRBJ2-1 and V is TRBV5-1, with D tentatively TRBD1 (5 bases). In germline, CDR1 is SGHRS, CDR2 YFSETQ. This CDR3 is 13 amino acids long. Between the trimmed V and J ends, which lost 2 bases and 5 bases, there was a span of 8 bases. The CDR3 here is CASSFRADNEQFF. CDR3 coding DNA: TGCGCCAGCAGCTTCAGGGCTGACAATGAGCAGTTCTTC.

For this clone: In the same sample, other DNA sequences code for this CDR3. The chain employs TRBV9 and TRBJ1-1; 11 nucleotides line up with TRBD1. CDR3 length equals 14 residues. V dropped 2 bases and J dropped 4; count of bases not matched to a gene: 1. Germline V gives CDR1 SGDLS, CDR2 YYNGEE. The CDR3 region has the DNA TGTGCCAGCAGCGTCGGACAGGGGGCCACTGAAGCTTTCTTT. Amino acids: CASSVGQGATEAFF.

The gene calls are TRBV28 and TRBJ1-2, with D hard to call. Germline V lookup: CDR1 MDHEN, CDR2 SYDVKM. This CDR3 contains 14 residues. V dropped 3 bases and J dropped 4 bases, with 12 bases sitting between them. The CDR3 here is CASSLWEGPYGYTF. As DNA, the CDR3 is TGTGCCAGCAGTTTGTGGGAGGGTCCCTATGGCTACACCTTC.

This sequence joins TRBV5-4 and TRBJ1-1, with a weak D call TRBD1 (5 bases). V shed 0 bases and J shed 1 base, with 13 bases lying between them. Germline-derived CDR1 and CDR2 are SGHNT and YYREEE (reference sequence). The CDR3 loop spans 16 amino acids. CDR3 sequence reads: CASSLVGGGGNTEAFF. The CDR3 DNA reads TGTGCCAGCAGCTTGGTCGGGGGAGGTGGGAACACTGAAGCTTTCTTT.

This chain links TRBV10-3 with TRBJ1-5; D is ambiguous. Trimming pared 3 bases from V and 1 base from J, leaving 4 bases between. Germline CDR1 and CDR2: ENHRY and SYGVKD. The CDR3 covers 13 residues. The CDR3 loop is CAISDVSNQPQHF. CDR3 in DNA: TGTGCCATCAGTGATGTGAGCAATCAGCCCCAGCATTTT.